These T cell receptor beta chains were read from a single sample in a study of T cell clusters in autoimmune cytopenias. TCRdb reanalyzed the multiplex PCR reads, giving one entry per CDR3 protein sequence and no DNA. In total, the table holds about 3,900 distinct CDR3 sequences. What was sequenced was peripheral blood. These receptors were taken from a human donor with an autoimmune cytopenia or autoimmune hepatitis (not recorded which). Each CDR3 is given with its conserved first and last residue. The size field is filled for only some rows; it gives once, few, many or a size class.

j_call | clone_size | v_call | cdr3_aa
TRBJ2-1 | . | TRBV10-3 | CAISGTNLYNEQFF
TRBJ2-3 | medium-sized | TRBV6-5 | CASSYSGGQGDTQYF
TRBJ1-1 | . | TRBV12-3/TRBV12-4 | CASSETYKGTEAFF
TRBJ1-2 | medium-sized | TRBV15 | CATSRDREGYTF
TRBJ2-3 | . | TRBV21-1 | CASRRADTASDTQYF
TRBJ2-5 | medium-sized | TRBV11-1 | CASSLYLEEQETQYF
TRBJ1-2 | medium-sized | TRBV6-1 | CASSDRGLIDGYTF
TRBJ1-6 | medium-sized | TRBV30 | CAWTRDNSPLHF
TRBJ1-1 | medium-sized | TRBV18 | CASSDRGGTEAFF
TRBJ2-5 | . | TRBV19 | CASSYTGSKETQYF
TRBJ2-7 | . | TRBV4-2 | CASSLQVRDEQYF
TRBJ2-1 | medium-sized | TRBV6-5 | CASSYSGLAGGHMYNEQFF
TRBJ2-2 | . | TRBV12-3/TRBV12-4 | CASSYKRPNTGELFF
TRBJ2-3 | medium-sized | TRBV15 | CATSRVLTDTQYF
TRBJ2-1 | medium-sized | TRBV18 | CASSPTEDNEQFF
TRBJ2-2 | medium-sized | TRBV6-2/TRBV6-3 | CASSLSSGSIGGELFF
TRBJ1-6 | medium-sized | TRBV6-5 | CASSEQGSISPLHF
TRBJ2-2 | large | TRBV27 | CASSSTGLTNTGELFF
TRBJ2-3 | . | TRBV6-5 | CASSPPDSVVTQYF
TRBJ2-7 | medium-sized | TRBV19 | CASSIIALGEQYF
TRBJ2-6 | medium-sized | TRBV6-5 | CASSQIQGIGANVLTF
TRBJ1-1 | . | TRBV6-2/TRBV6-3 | CASSPLKTGETEAFF
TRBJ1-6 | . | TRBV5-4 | CASSFLGEYDNSPLHF
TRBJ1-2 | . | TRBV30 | CASSFRVQGYTF
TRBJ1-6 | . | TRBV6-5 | CASRVGTDNSPLHF
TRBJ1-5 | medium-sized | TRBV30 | CAWSVQGNQPQHF
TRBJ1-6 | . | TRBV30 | CACLRRSSYNSPLHF
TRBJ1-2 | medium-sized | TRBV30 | CAWSQGGGGGAGYGYTF
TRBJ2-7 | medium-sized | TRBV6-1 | CASRGTYPPYEQYF
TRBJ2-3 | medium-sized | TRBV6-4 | CASSHRGGTDTQYF
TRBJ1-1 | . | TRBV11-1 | CASRYERGHTEAFF
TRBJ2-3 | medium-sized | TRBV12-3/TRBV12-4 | CASHGRGTDTQYF
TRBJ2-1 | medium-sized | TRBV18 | CASSPPGNPNEQFF
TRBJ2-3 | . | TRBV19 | CASSIGTSGRPDTQYF
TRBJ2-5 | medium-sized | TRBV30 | CAWRTGLAGAKETQYF
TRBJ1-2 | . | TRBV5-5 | CASRGTLNYGYTF
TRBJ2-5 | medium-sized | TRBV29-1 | CSVEGLGQGLQETQYF
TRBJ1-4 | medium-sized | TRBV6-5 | CASSYRPGPGNNEKLFF
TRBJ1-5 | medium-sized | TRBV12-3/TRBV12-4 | CASSPPRTELYQPQHF
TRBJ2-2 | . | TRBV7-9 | CASSLGSGELFF
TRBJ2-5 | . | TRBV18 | CASSPGGLRADF
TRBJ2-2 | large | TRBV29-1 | CSGREVGTGELFF
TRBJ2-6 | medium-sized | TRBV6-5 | CASRLLAGGISSGANVLTF
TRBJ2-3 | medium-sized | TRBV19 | CASESRTGHTDTQYF
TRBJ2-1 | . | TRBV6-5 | CASSYSLLAGGNEQFF
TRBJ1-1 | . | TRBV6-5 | CASSVPGQGASEAFF
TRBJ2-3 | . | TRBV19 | CASSIGGLRTDTQYF
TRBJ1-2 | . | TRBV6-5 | CASSPRQGAGGYTF
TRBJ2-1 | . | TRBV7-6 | CASSLVSLGQFF
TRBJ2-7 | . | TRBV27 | CASSLFRQGEQYF